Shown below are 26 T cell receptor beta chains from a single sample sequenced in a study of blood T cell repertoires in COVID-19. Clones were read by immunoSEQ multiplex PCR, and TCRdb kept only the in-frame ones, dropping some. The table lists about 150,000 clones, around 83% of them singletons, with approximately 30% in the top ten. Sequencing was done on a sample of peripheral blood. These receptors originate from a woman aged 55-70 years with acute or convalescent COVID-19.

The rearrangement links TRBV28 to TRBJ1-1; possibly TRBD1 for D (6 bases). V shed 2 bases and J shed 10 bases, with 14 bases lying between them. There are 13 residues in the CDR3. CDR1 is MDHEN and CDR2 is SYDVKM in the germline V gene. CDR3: CASSLGQGLGAFF. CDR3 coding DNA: TGTGCCAGCAGTTTAGGTCAGGGGTTAGGAGCTTTCTTT. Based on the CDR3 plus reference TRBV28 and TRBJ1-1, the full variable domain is DVKVTQSSRYLVKRTGEKVFLECVQDMDHENMFWYRQDPGLGLRLIYFSYDVKMKEKGDIPEGYSVSREKKERFSLILESASTNQTSMYLCASSLGQGLGAFFGQGTRLTVV.

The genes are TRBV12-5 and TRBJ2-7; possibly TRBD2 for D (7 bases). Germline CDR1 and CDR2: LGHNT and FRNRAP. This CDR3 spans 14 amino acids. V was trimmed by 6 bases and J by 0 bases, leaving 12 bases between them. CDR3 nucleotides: TGTGCTAGTGGGGGGGGGCTCAGCTCCTACGAGCAGTACGTC. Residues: CASGGGLSSYEQYV.

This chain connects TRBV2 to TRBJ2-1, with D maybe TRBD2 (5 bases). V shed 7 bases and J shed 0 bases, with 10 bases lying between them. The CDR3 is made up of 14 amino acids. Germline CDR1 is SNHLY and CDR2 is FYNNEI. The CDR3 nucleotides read TGTGCCAGCATAAGGGAGAGCTCCTACAATGAGCAGTTCTTC. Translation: CASIRESSYNEQFF.

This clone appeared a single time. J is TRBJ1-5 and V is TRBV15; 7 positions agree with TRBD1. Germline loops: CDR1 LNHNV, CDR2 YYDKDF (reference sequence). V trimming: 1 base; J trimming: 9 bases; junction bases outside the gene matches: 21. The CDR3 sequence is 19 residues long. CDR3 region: CATSRVPDLATGSIGPQHF. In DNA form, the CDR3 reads TGTGCCACCAGCAGAGTACCGGACCTCGCGACAGGGAGCATCGGGCCCCAGCATTTT.

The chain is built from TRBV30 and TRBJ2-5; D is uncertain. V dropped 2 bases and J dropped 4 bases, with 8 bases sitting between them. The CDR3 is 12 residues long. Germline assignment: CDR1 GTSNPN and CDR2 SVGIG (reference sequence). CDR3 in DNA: TGTGCCTGGAGTTTAGAGCTAGAGACCCAGTACTTC. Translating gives CAWSLELETQYF.

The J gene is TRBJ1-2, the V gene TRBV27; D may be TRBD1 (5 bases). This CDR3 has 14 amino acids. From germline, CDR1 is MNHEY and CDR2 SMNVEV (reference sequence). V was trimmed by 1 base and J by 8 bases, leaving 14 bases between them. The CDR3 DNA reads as TGTGCCAGCAGTTTATGGGGGGGTTTGGGCGGCTACACCTTC. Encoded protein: CASSLWGGLGGYTF.

The CDR3: CASTLDSGSGNTIYF. The CDR3 nucleotides read TGTGCCAGTACCCTCGACAGTGGCTCTGGAAACACCATATATTTT. The chain has TRBV19 and TRBJ1-3; tentative D call: TRBD1 (5 bases). Deletions cut 7 bases from V and 0 bases from J, with 13 bases between. Germline CDR1 LNHDA, CDR2 SQIVND (reference sequence). This CDR3 contains 15 residues.

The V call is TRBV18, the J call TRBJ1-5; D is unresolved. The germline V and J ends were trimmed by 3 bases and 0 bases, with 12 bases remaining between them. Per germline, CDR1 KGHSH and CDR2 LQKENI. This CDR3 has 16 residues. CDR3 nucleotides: TGTGCCAGCTCACCCCCTGACTGGGTTAGCAATCAGCCCCAGCATTTT. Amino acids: CASSPPDWVSNQPQHF.

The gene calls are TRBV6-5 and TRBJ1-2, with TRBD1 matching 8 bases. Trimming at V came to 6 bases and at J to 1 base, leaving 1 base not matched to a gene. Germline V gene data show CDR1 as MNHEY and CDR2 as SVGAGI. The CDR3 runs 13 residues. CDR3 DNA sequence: TGTGCCAGCAGGACAGGGGTTAACTATGGCTACACCTTC. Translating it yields CASRTGVNYGYTF.

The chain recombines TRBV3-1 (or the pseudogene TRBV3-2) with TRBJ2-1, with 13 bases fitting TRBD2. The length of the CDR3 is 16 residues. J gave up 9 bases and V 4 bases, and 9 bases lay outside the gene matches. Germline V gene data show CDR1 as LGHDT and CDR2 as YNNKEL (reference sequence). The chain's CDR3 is CASSRTLAGGLVEQFF. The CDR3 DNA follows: TGTGCCAGCAGCCGAACACTAGCGGGGGGGCTTGTTGAGCAGTTCTTC.

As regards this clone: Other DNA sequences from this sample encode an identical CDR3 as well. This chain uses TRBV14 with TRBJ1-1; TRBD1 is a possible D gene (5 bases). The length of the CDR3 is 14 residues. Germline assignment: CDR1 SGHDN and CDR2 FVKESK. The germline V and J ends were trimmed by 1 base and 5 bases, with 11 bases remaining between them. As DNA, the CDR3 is TGTGCCAGCAGCCAAGTTGGAGGGGTGACTGAAGCTTTCTTT. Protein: CASSQVGGVTEAFF.

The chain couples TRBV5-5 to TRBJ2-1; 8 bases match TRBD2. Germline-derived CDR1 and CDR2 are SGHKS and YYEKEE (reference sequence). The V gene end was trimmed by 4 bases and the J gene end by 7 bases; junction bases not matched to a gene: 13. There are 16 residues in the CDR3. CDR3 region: CASSAPGGALRNEQFF. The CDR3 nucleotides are TGTGCCAGCAGCGCTCCCGGGGGGGCTTTGAGAAATGAGCAGTTCTTC. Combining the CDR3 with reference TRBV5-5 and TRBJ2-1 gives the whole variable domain DAGVTQSPTHLIKTRGQQVTLRCSPISGHKSVSWYQQVLGQGPQFIFQYYEKEERGRGNFPDRFSARQFPNYSSELNVNALLLGDSALYLCASSAPGGALRNEQFFGPGTRLTVL.

CDR3 amino acids: CASTGGYEQYF. The CDR3, as DNA: TGTGCCAGCACCGGCGGGTACGAGCAGTACTTC. The chain carries TRBV6-5 and TRBJ2-7; maybe TRBD2 (5 bases). Deletions cut 7 bases from V and 4 bases from J, with 8 bases between. Germline-derived CDR1 and CDR2 are MNHEY and SVGAGI. The CDR3 loop spans 11 amino acids.

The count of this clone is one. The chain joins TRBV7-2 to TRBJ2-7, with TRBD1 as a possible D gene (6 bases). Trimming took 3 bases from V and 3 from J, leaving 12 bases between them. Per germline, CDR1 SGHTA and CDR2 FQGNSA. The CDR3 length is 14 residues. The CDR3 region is CASSFAGARYEQYF. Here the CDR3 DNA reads TGTGCCAGCAGCTTTGCAGGGGCCCGCTACGAGCAGTACTTC.

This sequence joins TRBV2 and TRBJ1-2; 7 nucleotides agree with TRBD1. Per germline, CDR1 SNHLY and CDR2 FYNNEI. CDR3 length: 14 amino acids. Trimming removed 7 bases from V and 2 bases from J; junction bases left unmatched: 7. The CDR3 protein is CASNLQGKNYGYTF. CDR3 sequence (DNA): TGTGCCAGCAACCTACAGGGGAAGAACTATGGCTACACCTTC.

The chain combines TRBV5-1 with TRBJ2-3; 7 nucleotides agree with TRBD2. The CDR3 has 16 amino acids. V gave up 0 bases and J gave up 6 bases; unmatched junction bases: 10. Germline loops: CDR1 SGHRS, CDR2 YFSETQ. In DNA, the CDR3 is TGCGCCAGCAGCTTGGTTCTAGCGGCCTCGTTGGATACGCAGTATTTT. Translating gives CASSLVLAASLDTQYF. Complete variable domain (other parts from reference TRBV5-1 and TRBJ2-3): KAGVTQTPRYLIKTRGQQVTLSCSPISGHRSVSWYQQTPGQGLQFLFEYFSETQRNKGNFPGRFSGRQFSNSRSEMNVSTLELGDSALYLCASSLVLAASLDTQYFGPGTRLTVL.

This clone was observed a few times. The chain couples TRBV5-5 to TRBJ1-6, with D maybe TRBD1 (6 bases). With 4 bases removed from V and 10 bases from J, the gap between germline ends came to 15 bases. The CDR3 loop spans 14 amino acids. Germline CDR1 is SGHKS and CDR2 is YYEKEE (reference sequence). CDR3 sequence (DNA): TGTGCCAGCAGCGGCCGGGACACACGGTCACCCCTCCACTTT. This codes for CASSGRDTRSPLHF.

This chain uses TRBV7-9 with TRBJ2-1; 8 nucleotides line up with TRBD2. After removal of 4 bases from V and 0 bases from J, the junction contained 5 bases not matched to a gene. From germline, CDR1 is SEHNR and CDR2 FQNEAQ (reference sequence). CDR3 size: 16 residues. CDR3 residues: CASSSSGFSSYNEQFF. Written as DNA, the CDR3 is TGTGCCAGCAGCTCTAGCGGGTTCTCCTCCTACAATGAGCAGTTCTTC.

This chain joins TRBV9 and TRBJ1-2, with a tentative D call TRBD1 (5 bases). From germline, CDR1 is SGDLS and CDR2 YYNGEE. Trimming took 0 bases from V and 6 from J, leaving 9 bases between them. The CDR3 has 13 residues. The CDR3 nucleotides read TGTGCCAGCAGCGTAGCGGGGGAAAATGGCTACACCTTC. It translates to CASSVAGENGYTF.

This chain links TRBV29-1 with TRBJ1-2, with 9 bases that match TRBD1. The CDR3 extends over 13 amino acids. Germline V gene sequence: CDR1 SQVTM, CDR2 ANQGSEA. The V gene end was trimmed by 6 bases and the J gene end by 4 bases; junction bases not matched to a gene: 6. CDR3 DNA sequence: TGCAGCGTCCAACAGGGGGCGGGCTATGGCTACACCTTC. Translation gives CSVQQGAGYGYTF.

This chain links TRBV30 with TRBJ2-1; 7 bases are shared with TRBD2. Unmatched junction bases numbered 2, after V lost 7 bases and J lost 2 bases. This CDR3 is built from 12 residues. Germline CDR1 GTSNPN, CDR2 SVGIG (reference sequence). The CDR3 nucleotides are TGTGCCTCACTAGCGACCTACAATGAGCAGTTCTTC. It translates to CASLATYNEQFF.

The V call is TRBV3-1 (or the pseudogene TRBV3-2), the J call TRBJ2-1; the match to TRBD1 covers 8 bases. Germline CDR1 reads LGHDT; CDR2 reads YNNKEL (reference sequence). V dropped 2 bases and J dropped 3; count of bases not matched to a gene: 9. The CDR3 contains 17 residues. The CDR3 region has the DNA TGTGCCAGCAGCCAACTAACCGGGACAGGTCGCTACAATGAGCAGTTCTTC. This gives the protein CASSQLTGTGRYNEQFF.

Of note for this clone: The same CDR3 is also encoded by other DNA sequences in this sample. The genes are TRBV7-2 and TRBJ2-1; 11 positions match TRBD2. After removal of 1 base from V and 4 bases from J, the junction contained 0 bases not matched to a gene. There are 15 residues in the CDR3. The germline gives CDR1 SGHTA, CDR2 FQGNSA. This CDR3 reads CASSLVAGGYNEQFF. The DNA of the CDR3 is TGTGCCAGCAGCTTAGTAGCGGGGGGGTACAATGAGCAGTTCTTC.

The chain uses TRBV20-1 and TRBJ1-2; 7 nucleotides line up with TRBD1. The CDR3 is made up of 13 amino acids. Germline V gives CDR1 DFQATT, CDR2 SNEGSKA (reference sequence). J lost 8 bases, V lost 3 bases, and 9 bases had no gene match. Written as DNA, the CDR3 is TGCAGTGCTAGTTCAGAGACAGGGAACGGCTACACCTTC. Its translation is CSASSETGNGYTF.

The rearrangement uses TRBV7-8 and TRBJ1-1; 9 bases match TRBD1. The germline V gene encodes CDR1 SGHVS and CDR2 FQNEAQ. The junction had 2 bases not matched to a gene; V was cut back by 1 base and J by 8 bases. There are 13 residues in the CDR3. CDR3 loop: CASSLDRGLEAFF. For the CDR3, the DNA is TGTGCCAGCAGCTTAGACAGGGGGCTAGAAGCTTTCTTT.

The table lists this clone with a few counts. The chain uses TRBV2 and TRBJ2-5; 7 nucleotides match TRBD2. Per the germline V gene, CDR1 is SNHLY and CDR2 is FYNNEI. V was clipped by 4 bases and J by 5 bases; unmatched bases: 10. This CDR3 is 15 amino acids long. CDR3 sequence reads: CASSGQRLGGETQYF. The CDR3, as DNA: TGTGCCAGCAGTGGCCAAAGGTTGGGGGGGGAGACCCAGTACTTC.